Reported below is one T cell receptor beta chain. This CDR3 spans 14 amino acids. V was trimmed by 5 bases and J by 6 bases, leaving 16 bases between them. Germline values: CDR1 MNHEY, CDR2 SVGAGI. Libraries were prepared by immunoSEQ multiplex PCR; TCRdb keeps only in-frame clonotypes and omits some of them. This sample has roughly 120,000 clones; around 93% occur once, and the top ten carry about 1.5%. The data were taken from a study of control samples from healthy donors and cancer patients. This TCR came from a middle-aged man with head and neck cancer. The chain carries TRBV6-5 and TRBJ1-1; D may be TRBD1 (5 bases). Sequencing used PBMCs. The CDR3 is CASSHPGGSAEAFF. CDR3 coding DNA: TGTGCCAGCAGTCATCCCGGGGGTTCCGCTGAAGCTTTCTTT.